The source of this TCR beta chain is a study of T cells in Graves' hyperthyroidism and ophthalmopathy. Isolation of PBMCs was performed on around 10 ml fresh peripheral blood. The V end was cut by 5 bases, the J end by 0 bases, with 11 bases between. This CDR3 has 15 amino acids. Germline V CDR1 and CDR2: MNHNS, SASEGT. This clonotype was recorded a few times. What it binds is not known. There were TCR beta CDR3 regions amplified from RNA transcripts. TCR CDR3 regions were first amplified by RT-PCR with HTBI primers. TCRdb itself ran the multiplex PCR reads through MiXCR, one entry per CDR3 protein. Among 550,000 to 650,000 distinct CDR3 sequences, around 15% were seen once, and the ten largest hold about 14%. Findings and limits, study-wide: Separation of ophthalmopathy from stable hyperthyroidism was achieved by a 13 V-J model.

This chain links TRBV6-1 with TRBJ1-5, with D possibly matching TRBD1 (6 bases). The sequence was obtained from a woman in her 40s with Graves' hyperthyroidism. The sequenced material came from blood. DNA for the CDR3: TGTGCCAGCAGTCGACAGGAACTTAGCAATCAGCCCCAGCATTTT. Translated: CASSRQELSNQPQHF.